A single sample gave rise to the 7 T cell receptor beta chains below, sequenced in a study of blood T cell repertoires in COVID-19. Using immunoSEQ multiplex PCR, the repertoire was profiled, and TCRdb retains in-frame clones only, with some absent. The table shows 180,000 or so clones, with 86% occurring only once. The sample taken for sequencing was PBMCs or T cells enriched from blood (not recorded which). These receptor sequences come from a woman aged 25 to 45 who had recovered from COVID-19.

The genes are TRBV11-2 and TRBJ1-1; D unclear. Germline CDR1 SGHAT, CDR2 FQNNGV. The CDR3 has 13 amino acids. V lost 1 base and J lost 6, with 9 bases in between. CDR3 protein: CASSLVLGPEAFF. DNA for the CDR3: TGTGCCAGCAGCTTAGTACTAGGGCCTGAAGCTTTCTTT.

A few counts support this clone. The chain uses TRBV10-3 and TRBJ2-7; TRBD1 matches 7 bases. Germline V CDR1 and CDR2: ENHRY, SYGVKD. The CDR3 totals 12 residues. V lost 11 bases to trimming and J lost 10 bases; unmatched junction nucleotides: 14. CDR3 amino acids: CASQGEGATQYF. The CDR3 DNA sequence: TGTGCCTCACAAGGCGAGGGGGCCACTCAGTACTTC.

This chain uses TRBV29-1 with TRBJ2-2; 12 bases line up with TRBD2. The germline V gene has CDR1 SQVTM and CDR2 ANQGSEA. Trimming took 0 bases from V and 5 from J; bases not matched to a gene: 7. The CDR3 is 17 residues long. CDR3 sequence: CSVEDREGTSGTGELFF. DNA for the CDR3: TGCAGCGTTGAAGATCGGGAGGGGACTAGCGGGACCGGGGAGCTGTTTTTT.

The chain links TRBV7-2 to TRBJ2-7; tentatively, D is TRBD1 (6 bases). The germline V gene has CDR1 SGHTA and CDR2 FQGNSA. Trimming removed 7 bases from V and 2 bases from J, with 12 bases in between. This CDR3 contains 13 residues. The CDR3, as DNA: TGTGCCAGCACCCATCAGGGGACCTACGAGCAGTACTTC. Encoded protein: CASTHQGTYEQYF.

V and J are TRBV18 and TRBJ1-2; the match to TRBD1 covers 8 bases. The CDR3 has 14 amino acids. Germline values: CDR1 KGHSH, CDR2 LQKENI. Trimming at V came to 0 bases and at J to 8 bases, leaving 5 bases not matched to a gene. In nucleotides, the CDR3 is TGTGCCAGCTCACCACCCCAGGGGGCGTTCGGCTACACCTTC. Translating it yields CASSPPQGAFGYTF. The full variable domain, with the rest looked up from reference TRBV18 and TRBJ1-2, is NAGVMQNPRHLVRRRGQEARLRCSPMKGHSHVYWYRQLPEEGLKFMVYLQKENIIDESGMPKERFSAEFPKEGPSILRIQQVVRGDSAAYFCASSPPQGAFGYTFGSGTRLTVV.

This clone has a handful of counts. Written as DNA, the CDR3 is TGCGCCAGCATAAAAAAGGACAGCCTCCAAGAGACCCAGTACTTC. Encoded protein: CASIKKDSLQETQYF. The chain links TRBV10-2 to TRBJ2-5; TRBD1 might be the D (6 bases). The CDR3 has 15 amino acids. V lost 7 bases and J lost 1, with 16 bases in between. CDR1 is WSHSY and CDR2 is SAAADI in the germline V gene.

The chain has TRBV27 and TRBJ1-1, with TRBD1 as a possible D gene (6 bases). The germline V gene encodes CDR1 MNHEY and CDR2 SMNVEV (reference sequence). V was cut by 3 bases and J by 5 bases, with 13 bases left in between. The CDR3 is made up of 14 amino acids. The CDR3 reads CASSFGGPATEAFF. The CDR3 DNA reads as TGTGCCAGCAGTTTCGGGGGGCCGGCGACTGAAGCTTTCTTT.